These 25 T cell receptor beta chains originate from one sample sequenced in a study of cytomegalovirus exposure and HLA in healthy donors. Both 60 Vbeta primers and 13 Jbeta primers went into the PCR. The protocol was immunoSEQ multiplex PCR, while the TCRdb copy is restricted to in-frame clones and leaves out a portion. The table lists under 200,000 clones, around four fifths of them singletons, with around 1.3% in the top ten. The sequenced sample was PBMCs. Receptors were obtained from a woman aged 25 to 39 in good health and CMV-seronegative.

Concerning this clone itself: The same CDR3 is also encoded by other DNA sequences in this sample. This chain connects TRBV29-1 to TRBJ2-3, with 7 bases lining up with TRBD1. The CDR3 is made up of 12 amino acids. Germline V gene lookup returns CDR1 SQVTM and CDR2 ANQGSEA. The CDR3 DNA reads TGCAGTTCCGGGACAGGCACAGATACGCAGTATTTT. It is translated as CSSGTGTDTQYF.

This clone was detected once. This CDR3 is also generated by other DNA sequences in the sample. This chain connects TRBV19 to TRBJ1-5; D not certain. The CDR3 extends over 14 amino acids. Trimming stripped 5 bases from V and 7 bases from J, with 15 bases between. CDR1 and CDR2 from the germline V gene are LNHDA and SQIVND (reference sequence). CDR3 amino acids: CASSLQRTGQPQHF. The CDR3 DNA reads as TGTGCCAGTAGTCTACAAAGGACTGGGCAGCCCCAGCATTTT.

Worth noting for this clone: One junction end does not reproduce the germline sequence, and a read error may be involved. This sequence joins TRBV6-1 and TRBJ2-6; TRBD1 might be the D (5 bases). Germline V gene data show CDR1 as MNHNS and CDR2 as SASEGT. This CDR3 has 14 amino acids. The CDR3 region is CASSVGSGANGLTF. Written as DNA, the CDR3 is TGTGCCAGCAGTGTGGGATCTGGGGCCAACGGCCTGACTTTC.

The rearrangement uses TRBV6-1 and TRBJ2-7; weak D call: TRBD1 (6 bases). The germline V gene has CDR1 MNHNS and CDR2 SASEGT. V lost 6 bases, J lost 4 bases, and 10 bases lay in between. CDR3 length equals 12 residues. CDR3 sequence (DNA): TGTGCCAGCAGGGACAGAAATTACGAGCAGTACTTC. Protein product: CASRDRNYEQYF.

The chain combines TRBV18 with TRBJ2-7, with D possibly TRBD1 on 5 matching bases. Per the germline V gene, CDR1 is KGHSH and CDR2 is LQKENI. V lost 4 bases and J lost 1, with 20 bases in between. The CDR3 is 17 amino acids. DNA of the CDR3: TGTGCCAGCTCACGCTTTCAGGGAATCGGTGGTTCCTACGAGCAGTACTTC. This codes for CASSRFQGIGGSYEQYF.

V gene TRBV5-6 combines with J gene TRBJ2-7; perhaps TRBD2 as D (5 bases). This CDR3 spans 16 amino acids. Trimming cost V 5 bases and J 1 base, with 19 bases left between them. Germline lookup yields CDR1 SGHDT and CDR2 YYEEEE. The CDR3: CASRSYRTGFSYEQYF. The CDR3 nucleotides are TGTGCCAGCAGGTCTTATAGGACGGGATTTTCCTACGAGCAGTACTTC.

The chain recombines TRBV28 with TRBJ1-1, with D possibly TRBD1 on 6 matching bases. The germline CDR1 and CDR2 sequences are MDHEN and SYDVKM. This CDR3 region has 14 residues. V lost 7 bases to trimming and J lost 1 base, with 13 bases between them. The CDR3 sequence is CASTLQGANTEAFF. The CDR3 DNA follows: TGTGCCAGCACCTTACAGGGCGCGAACACTGAAGCTTTCTTT. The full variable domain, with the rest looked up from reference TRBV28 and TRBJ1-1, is DVKVTQSSRYLVKRTGEKVFLECVQDMDHENMFWYRQDPGLGLRLIYFSYDVKMKEKGDIPEGYSVSREKKERFSLILESASTNQTSMYLCASTLQGANTEAFFGQGTRLTVV.

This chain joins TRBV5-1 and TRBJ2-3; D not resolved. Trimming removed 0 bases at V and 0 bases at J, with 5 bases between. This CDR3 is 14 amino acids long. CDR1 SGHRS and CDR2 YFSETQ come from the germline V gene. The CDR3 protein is CASSLDRSTDTQYF. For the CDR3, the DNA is TGCGCCAGCAGCTTGGATCGGAGCACAGATACGCAGTATTTT.

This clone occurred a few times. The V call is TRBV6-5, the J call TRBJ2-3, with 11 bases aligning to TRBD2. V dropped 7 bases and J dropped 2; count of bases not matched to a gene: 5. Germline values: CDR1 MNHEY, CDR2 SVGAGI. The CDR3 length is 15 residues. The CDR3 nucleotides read TGTGCCAGCAATTTAGCGGGGGGGTTCACAGATACGCAGTATTTT. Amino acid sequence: CASNLAGGFTDTQYF.

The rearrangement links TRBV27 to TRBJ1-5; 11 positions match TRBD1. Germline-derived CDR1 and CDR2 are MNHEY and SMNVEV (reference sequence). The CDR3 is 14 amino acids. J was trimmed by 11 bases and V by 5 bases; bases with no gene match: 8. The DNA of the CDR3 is TGTGCCAGCAGTCCTGGACAGGGGGCCCTGACCCAGCATTTT. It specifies CASSPGQGALTQHF.

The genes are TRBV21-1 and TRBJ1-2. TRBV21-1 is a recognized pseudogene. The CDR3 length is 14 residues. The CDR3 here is CASSPRGRGYGYTF. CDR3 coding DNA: TGTGCCAGCAGCCCTCGCGGACGGGGCTATGGCTACACCTTC.

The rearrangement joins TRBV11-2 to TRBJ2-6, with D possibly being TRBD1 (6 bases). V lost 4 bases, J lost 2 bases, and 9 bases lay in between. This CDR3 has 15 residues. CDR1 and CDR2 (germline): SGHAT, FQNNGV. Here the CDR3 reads CASSSTGTGANVLTF. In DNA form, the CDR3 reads TGTGCCAGCAGCTCGACAGGTACTGGGGCCAACGTCCTGACTTTC.

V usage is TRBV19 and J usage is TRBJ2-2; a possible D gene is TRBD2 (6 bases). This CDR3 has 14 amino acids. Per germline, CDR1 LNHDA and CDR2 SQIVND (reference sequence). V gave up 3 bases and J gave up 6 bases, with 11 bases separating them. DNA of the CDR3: TGTGCCAGTAGTATTGGGGGGATTGCCGGGGAGCTGTTTTTT. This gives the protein CASSIGGIAGELFF.

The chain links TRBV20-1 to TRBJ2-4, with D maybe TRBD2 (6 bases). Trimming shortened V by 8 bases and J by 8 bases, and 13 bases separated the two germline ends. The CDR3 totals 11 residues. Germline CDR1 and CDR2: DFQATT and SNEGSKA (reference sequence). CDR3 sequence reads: CSRNGGDIQYF. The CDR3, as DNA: TGCAGTCGAAACGGGGGTGACATTCAGTACTTC.

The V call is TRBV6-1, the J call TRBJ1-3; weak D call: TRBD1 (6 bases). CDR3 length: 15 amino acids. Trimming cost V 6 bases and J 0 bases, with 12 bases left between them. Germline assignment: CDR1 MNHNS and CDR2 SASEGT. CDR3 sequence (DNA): TGTGCCAGCAGGTTAAACAGGGACTCTGGAAACACCATATATTTT. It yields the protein CASRLNRDSGNTIYF.

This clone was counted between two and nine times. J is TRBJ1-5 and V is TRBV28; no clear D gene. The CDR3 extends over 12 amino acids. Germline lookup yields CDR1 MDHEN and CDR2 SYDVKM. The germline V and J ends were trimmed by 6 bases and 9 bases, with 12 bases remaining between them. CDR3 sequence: CASSQAVRPQHF. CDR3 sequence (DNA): TGTGCCAGCAGCCAGGCCGTGCGGCCCCAGCATTTT. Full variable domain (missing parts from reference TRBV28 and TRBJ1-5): DVKVTQSSRYLVKRTGEKVFLECVQDMDHENMFWYRQDPGLGLRLIYFSYDVKMKEKGDIPEGYSVSREKKERFSLILESASTNQTSMYLCASSQAVRPQHFGDGTRLSIL.

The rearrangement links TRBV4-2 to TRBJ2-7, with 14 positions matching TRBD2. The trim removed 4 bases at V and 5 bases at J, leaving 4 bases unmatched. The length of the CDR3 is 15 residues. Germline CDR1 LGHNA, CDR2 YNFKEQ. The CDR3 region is CASSRLAGGNDEQYF. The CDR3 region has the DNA TGTGCCAGCAGCCGACTAGCGGGGGGGAATGACGAGCAGTACTTC.

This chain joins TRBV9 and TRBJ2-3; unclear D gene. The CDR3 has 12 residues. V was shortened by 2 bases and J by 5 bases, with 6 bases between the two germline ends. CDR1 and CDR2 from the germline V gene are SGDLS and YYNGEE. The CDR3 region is CASSVSGDTQYF. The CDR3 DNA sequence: TGTGCCAGCAGCGTTTCCGGAGATACGCAGTATTTT.

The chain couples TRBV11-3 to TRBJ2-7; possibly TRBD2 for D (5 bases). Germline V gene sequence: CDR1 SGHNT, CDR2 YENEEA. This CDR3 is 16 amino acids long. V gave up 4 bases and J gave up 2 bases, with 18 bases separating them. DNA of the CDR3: TGTGCCAGCAGCTCCAGCTGGAGGTGCCTAACCTACGAGCAGTACTTC. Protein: CASSSSWRCLTYEQYF. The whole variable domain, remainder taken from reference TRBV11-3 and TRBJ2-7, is EAGVVQSPRYKIIEKKQPVAFWCNPISGHNTLYWYLQNLGQGPELLIRYENEEAVDDSQLPKDRFSAERLKGVDSTLKIQPAELGDSAVYLCASSSSWRCLTYEQYFGPGTRLTVT.

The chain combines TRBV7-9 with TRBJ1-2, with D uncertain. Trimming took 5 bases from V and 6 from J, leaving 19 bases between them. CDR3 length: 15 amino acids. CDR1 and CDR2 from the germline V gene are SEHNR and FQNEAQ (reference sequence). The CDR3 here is CASSPEVATQNGYTF. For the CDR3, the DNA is TGTGCCAGCAGCCCAGAGGTGGCCACTCAAAATGGCTACACCTTC.

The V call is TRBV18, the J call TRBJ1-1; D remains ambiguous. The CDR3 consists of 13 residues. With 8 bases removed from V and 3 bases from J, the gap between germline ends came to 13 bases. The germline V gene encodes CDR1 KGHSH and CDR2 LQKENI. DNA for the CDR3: TGTGCCAGCGCACAAGTCTACGACACTGAAGCTTTCTTT. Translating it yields CASAQVYDTEAFF. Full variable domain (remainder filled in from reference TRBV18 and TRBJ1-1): NAGVMQNPRHLVRRRGQEARLRCSPMKGHSHVYWYRQLPEEGLKFMVYLQKENIIDESGMPKERFSAEFPKEGPSILRIQQVVRGDSAAYFCASAQVYDTEAFFGQGTRLTVV.

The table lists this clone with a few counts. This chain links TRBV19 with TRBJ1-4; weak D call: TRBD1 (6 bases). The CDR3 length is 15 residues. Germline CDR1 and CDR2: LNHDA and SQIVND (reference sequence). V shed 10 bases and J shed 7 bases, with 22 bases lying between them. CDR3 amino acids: CATARQGLGGEKLFF. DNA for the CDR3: TGTGCCACCGCCCGCCAGGGTTTAGGGGGTGAAAAACTGTTTTTT. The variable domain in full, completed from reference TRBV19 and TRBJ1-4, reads DGGITQSPKYLFRKEGQNVTLSCEQNLNHDAMYWYRQDPGQGLRLIYYSQIVNDFQKGDIAEGYSVSREKKESFPLTVTSAQKNPTAFYLCATARQGLGGEKLFFGSGTQLSVL.

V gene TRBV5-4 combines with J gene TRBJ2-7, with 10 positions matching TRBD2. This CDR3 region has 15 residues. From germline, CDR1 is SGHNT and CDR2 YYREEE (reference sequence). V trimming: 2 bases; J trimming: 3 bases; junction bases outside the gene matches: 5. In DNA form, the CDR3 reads TGTGCCAGCAGCTTCTATAGCGGGGGGAGCTACGAGCAGTACTTC. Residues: CASSFYSGGSYEQYF.

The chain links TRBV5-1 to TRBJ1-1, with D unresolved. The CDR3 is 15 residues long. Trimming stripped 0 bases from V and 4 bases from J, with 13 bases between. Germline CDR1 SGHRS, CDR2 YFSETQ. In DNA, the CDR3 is TGCGCCAGCAGCTTGGCGGTTGGAGTGGCCACTGAAGCTTTCTTT. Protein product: CASSLAVGVATEAFF.

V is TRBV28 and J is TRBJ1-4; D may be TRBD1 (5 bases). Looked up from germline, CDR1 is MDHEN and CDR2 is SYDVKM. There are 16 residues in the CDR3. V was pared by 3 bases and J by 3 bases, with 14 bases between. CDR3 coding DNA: TGTGCCAGCAGTTTCCCCAACGGAGGGGCTAATGAAAAACTGTTTTTT. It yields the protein CASSFPNGGANEKLFF. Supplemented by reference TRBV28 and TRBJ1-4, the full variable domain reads DVKVTQSSRYLVKRTGEKVFLECVQDMDHENMFWYRQDPGLGLRLIYFSYDVKMKEKGDIPEGYSVSREKKERFSLILESASTNQTSMYLCASSFPNGGANEKLFFGSGTQLSVL.